This TCR beta chain was obtained from a study of blood T cell repertoires in COVID-19. TCRdb keeps only in-frame clones here, not all; method: immunoSEQ multiplex PCR. The table has under 250,000 clones, more than 85% seen once. The germline CDR1 and CDR2 sequences are SEHNR and FQNEAQ (reference sequence). V lost 2 bases, J lost 5 bases, and 10 bases stayed unmatched. The CDR3 has 16 residues. The source of this sequence is a woman in her 70s with active or convalescent COVID-19. The rearrangement links TRBV7-9 to TRBJ2-5; 8 bases agree with TRBD2. The sample consisted of peripheral blood. The CDR3 DNA follows: TGTGCCAGCAGCTTAAGCTCCCCGGGGGGGGTGGAGACCCAGTACTTC. This codes for CASSLSSPGGVETQYF. Together with reference TRBV7-9 and TRBJ2-5, the CDR3 gives the full variable domain: DTGVSQNPRHKITKRGQNVTFRCDPISEHNRLYWYRQTLGQGPEFLTYFQNEAQLEKSRLLSDRFSAERPKGSFSTLEIQRTEQGDSAMYLCASSLSSPGGVETQYFGPGTRLLVL.